A selection of T cell receptor beta chains follows, all from one sample in a study of Ad26.COV2.S vaccination and SARS-CoV-2 variants. Profiling relied on immunoSEQ multiplex PCR, and the TCRdb table lists in-frame clones only, not all of them. The table lists more than 400,000 clones, less than 95% of them singletons, with around 4.5% in the top ten. Sequencing was performed on peripheral blood, taken in a trial of Ad26.COV2.S vaccine versus placebo. Every receptor here comes from a person aged 18 to 59 who received the Ad26.COV2.S COVID-19 vaccine or a placebo. Each CDR3 is given with its conserved first and last residue. Each record gives: D gene, J gene, V gene, clone size, CDR3 length, CDR3 DNA, CDR3 protein. A D gene is named only where the DNA matches it firmly. A row's size may be missing; if present it is once, few, many or a size class.

>TRBD1|TRBJ1-1|TRBV18|-|17
TGTGCCAGCTCACCACTTCCACAGGGGCGAATGAACACTGAAGCTTTCTTT
CASSPLPQGRMNTEAFF
>-|TRBJ2-1|TRBV28|-|15
TGTGCCAGCAGTTTTAGCGGCACAGACTACAATGAGCAGTTCTTC
CASSFSGTDYNEQFF
>-|TRBJ1-6|TRBV18|-|15
TGTGCCAGCTCACCCGGCCCCGGATCGAATTCACCCCTCCACTTT
CASSPGPGSNSPLHF
>TRBD2|TRBJ2-1|TRBV6-2/TRBV6-3|-|14
TGTGCCAGCAGCCGCCCTAGCGGGACGAATGAGCAGTTCTTC
CASSRPSGTNEQFF
>TRBD2|TRBJ2-1|TRBV11-3|-|17
TGTGCCAGCAGCTTAGCAGGAGGGTTTAGCGGGAAAAATGAGCAGTTCTTC
CASSLAGGFSGKNEQFF
>-|TRBJ1-4|TRBV2|-|15
TGTGCCAGCAGTGAAGCTTTAAGGGGACCTGAAAAACTGTTTTTT
CASSEALRGPEKLFF
>TRBD1|TRBJ1-1|TRBV27|once|18
TGTGCCAGCAGTCTAACGGACAGGGGGAAAGGGTTGAACACTGAAGCTTTCTTT
CASSLTDRGKGLNTEAFF
>-|TRBJ2-5|TRBV3-1/TRBV3-2|-|13
TGTGCCAGCAGCCAACTACCCGGAGAGACCCAGTACTTC
CASSQLPGETQYF
>-|TRBJ2-5|TRBV28|-|11
TGTGCCAGCACCACCAACCGGGCCCAGTACTTC
CASTTNRAQYF
>TRBD2|TRBJ2-3|TRBV11-3|-|16
TGTGCCAGCAGCCAGGGACTAGCGGGAGGGACAGATACGCAGTATTTT
CASSQGLAGGTDTQYF
>-|TRBJ2-1|TRBV6-2/TRBV6-3|-|14
TGTGCCAGCAGTCGACCCCCACTAGCCGGGGCGCAGTTCTTC
CASSRPPLAGAQFF
>TRBD1|TRBJ2-7|TRBV2|-|15
TGTGCCAGCCGGGACAGGGGTCCCTGGGACTACGAGCAGTACTTC
CASRDRGPWDYEQYF
>-|TRBJ1-4|TRBV7-2|-|15
TGTGCCAGCAGCTTAATGTCGGGGGGGATAGAAAAACTGTTTTTT
CASSLMSGGIEKLFF
>TRBD1|TRBJ1-1|TRBV7-9|few|15
TGTGCCAGCAGCTTAGGGGACAGGGATCGGACTGAAGCTTTCTTT
CASSLGDRDRTEAFF
>-|TRBJ2-7|TRBV7-6|once|14
TGTGCCAGCAGCTTAGTTTTTGGGTCCCACGAGCAGTACTTC
CASSLVFGSHEQYF
>TRBD2|TRBJ2-1|TRBV7-9|-|15
TGTGCCAGCAGCGTCGCTAGCGGACTACACAATGAGCAGTTCTTC
CASSVASGLHNEQFF
>-|TRBJ2-5|TRBV14|-|16
TGTGCCAGCAGCCAAGACCGGGGAAGGAGGCAAGAGACCCAGTACTTC
CASSQDRGRRQETQYF
>-|TRBJ2-6|TRBV7-9|-|15
TGTGCCAGCAGCTTACCAGGGAGCGGGGCCAACGTCCTGACTTTC
CASSLPGSGANVLTF
>-|TRBJ2-7|TRBV5-6|once|13
TGTGCCAGCAGCTTAAAAGGGCCTAGTGAGCAGTACTTC
CASSLKGPSEQYF
>-|TRBJ2-2|TRBV23-1|-|16
TGCGCCAGCAGCAAGAGAACAGCGGACTACACCGGGGAGCTGTTTTTT
CASSKRTADYTGELFF
>TRBD2|TRBJ2-3|TRBV13|-|15
TGTGCCAGCAGCCTCTGGACCGGGAGGACAGATACGCAGTATTTT
CASSLWTGRTDTQYF
>TRBD2|TRBJ2-1|TRBV30|-|13
TGTGCCTGGAGTGTACAACTAGCGGGTGAGCAGTTCTTC
CAWSVQLAGEQFF
>TRBD2|TRBJ2-5|TRBV7-8|-|15
TGTGCCAGCAGCTTAGATCTAGCGGGCCAAGAGACCCAGTACTTC
CASSLDLAGQETQYF
>TRBD1|TRBJ2-7|TRBV5-5|-|13
TGTGCCAGCAGCGTCAACAGGGGTTACGAGCAGTACTTC
CASSVNRGYEQYF
>-|TRBJ2-3|TRBV7-2|-|16
TGTGCCAGCAGCAGGGGGAGGGGACTCCTTGGAGATACGCAGTATTTT
CASSRGRGLLGDTQYF
>TRBD1|TRBJ1-1|TRBV29-1|-|13
TGCAGCGTGGGGGGACAGAGAAACACTGAAGCTTTCTTT
CSVGGQRNTEAFF
>TRBD1|TRBJ1-4|TRBV7-9|few|14
TGTGCCAGCCGGGGACAGGGGGTCGGTGAAAAACTGTTTTTT
CASRGQGVGEKLFF
>TRBD1|TRBJ2-3|TRBV9|-|16
TGTGCCAGCAGCGTAGTCGGGACAGGGTATCAAGATACGCAGTATTTT
CASSVVGTGYQDTQYF
>TRBD1|TRBJ1-5|TRBV19|-|15
TGTGCCAGTAGCCGATCGGGACAGAGCAATCAGCCCCAGCATTTT
CASSRSGQSNQPQHF
>-|TRBJ2-7|TRBV28|-|12
TGTGCCAGCAGGGAGGTCAACTACGAGCAGTACTTC
CASREVNYEQYF
>-|TRBJ1-2|TRBV7-9|-|15
TGTGCCAGCAGTCACCTAACAGGGACGAACTATGGCTACACCTTC
CASSHLTGTNYGYTF
>TRBD2|TRBJ2-1|TRBV24-1|-|16
TGTGCCACCAGTGATTTCTCTGCGGGAGGTTACAATGAGCAGTTCTTC
CATSDFSAGGYNEQFF
>-|TRBJ2-3|TRBV18|-|14
TGTGCCAGCTCACCTCAAGGAACCTCAGATACGCAGTATTTT
CASSPQGTSDTQYF
>TRBD2|TRBJ2-3|TRBV12-3/TRBV12-4|-|13
TGTGCCAGCAGTTTGGGACTACTCAATACGCAGTATTTT
CASSLGLLNTQYF
>TRBD1|TRBJ2-7|TRBV11-2|few|14
TGTGCCAGCAGCCCCCCGGGACAGGCGATCGAGCAGTACTTC
CASSPPGQAIEQYF
>-|TRBJ2-6|TRBV28|-|19
TGTGCCAGCAGTTTGGGAAGGGGGTTACTCAACTCTGGGGCCAACGTCCTGACTTTC
CASSLGRGLLNSGANVLTF
>-|TRBJ2-7|TRBV18|-|17
TGTGCCAGCTCACCACCGACCACGCTCCGGACGGAGTACGAGCAGTACTTC
CASSPPTTLRTEYEQYF
>TRBD2|TRBJ2-3|TRBV27|once|16
TGTGCCAGCAGCCCCCTCGGACTAGCGGAGACAGATACGCAGTATTTT
CASSPLGLAETDTQYF
>TRBD1|TRBJ2-1|TRBV7-2|-|14
TGTGCCAGCAGCCCCGGACAGGGTTACGATGAGCAGTTCTTC
CASSPGQGYDEQFF
>-|TRBJ2-6|TRBV19|-|15
TGTGCCAGTAGTACGACCGGGAAGGGGGCCAACGTCCTGACTTTC
CASSTTGKGANVLTF
>-|TRBJ2-1|TRBV12-5|-|12
TGTGCTAGTGGTATAACCTACAATGAGCAGTTCTTC
CASGITYNEQFF
>-|TRBJ2-6|TRBV7-3|-|15
TGTGCCAGCAGCCCAGAGTCCTCTGGGGCCAACGTCCTGACTTTC
CASSPESSGANVLTF
>TRBD1|TRBJ2-2|TRBV7-3|-|17
TGTGCCAGCAGCCCGCGACAGGGCCTCGCGAACACCGGGGAGCTGTTTTTT
CASSPRQGLANTGELFF
>-|TRBJ1-2|TRBV4-1|-|15
TGCGCCAGCAGCCAAGATTTACGAGGGGTGGGCGGCTACACCTTC
CASSQDLRGVGGYTF
>-|TRBJ2-2|TRBV13|-|18
TGTGCCAGCAGCCCCACGCCTAACCGCCTCCTGAACACCGGGGAGCTGTTTTTT
CASSPTPNRLLNTGELFF
>TRBD1|TRBJ2-6|TRBV28|once|16
TGTGCCAGCAGCACGCCCCAGGGGGCGGGGGCCAACGTCCTGACTTTC
CASSTPQGAGANVLTF
>-|TRBJ2-3|TRBV18|-|16
TGTGCCAGCTCACCACCAAGGGGGGCCGGGGCAGATACGCAGTATTTT
CASSPPRGAGADTQYF
>-|TRBJ2-3|TRBV28|-|16
TGTGCCAGCAGCTCACGAGGAGGAGAATTCACAGATACGCAGTATTTT
CASSSRGGEFTDTQYF
>TRBD2|TRBJ2-3|TRBV10-3|-|15
TGTGCCACGAGACTAGCGGGAGGGAACACAGATACGCAGTATTTT
CATRLAGGNTDTQYF
>TRBD1|TRBJ1-3|TRBV28|-|16
TGTGCCAGCAGTCCTGGGACAGGGAGAGGAGGAAACACCATATATTTT
CASSPGTGRGGNTIYF
>-|TRBJ1-5|TRBV27|-|13
TGTGCCAGCAGTTTCAAGGGTGCTCAGCCCCAGCATTTT
CASSFKGAQPQHF
>-|TRBJ2-3|TRBV7-9|-|15
TGTGCCAGCAGCTTAGCCCCTGGCCTCACAGATACGCAGTATTTT
CASSLAPGLTDTQYF
>TRBD1|TRBJ2-7|TRBV5-4|-|13
TGTGCCAGCAGCCCGGGACAGGACTACGAGCAGTACTTC
CASSPGQDYEQYF
>TRBD2|TRBJ2-7|TRBV7-9|-|14
TGTGCCAGCAGCTCCGGGACTAGCGGTTACGAGCAGTACTTC
CASSSGTSGYEQYF
>-|TRBJ1-5|TRBV28|few|14
TGTGCCAGCAGACTATTCCAGGGTCGTCAGCCCCAGCATTTT
CASRLFQGRQPQHF
>-|TRBJ1-1|TRBV2|-|12
TGTGCCAGCACTGGGGACGGCACTGAAGCTTTCTTT
CASTGDGTEAFF
>-|TRBJ2-1|TRBV5-1|-|16
TGCGCCAGCAGCCTCGACAGGGAGGTCACCTACAATGAGCAGTTCTTC
CASSLDREVTYNEQFF
>TRBD1|TRBJ2-3|TRBV5-1|-|16
TGCGCCAGCAGCTTAAAGGGGGCCGGAAGCACAGATACGCAGTATTTT
CASSLKGAGSTDTQYF
>TRBD2|TRBJ2-7|TRBV5-1|few|15
TGCGCCAGCAGCTTGGCGGCTAGCGGGAGCAGCGAGCAGTACTTC
CASSLAASGSSEQYF